This record concerns one T cell receptor beta chain sequence. What this receptor recognizes is not known. One base away there is no much larger clone; base qualities are not given. The entry originates in a study of T cells in localized non-small cell lung cancer (dated by TCRdb to about 2020). In terms of the full investigation: Comparing tumors with uninvolved tumor-adjacent lungs, the study looked at the T cell repertoires of roughly 250 patients with early-stage NSCLC. The cohort was made up of around 220 treatment-naive NSCLC patients whose localized lung tumors had been resected. NSCLC patients had a mean age of approximately 66 years, and more than 120 were male and over 85 female.

Study-level results and caveats: Higher blood T cell density associated with longer overall survival, while higher adjacent-lung clonality associated with shorter survival. Because the study design was exploratory, TCR variables were selected using unadjusted p-values without false-discovery rate correction. Uninvolved tumor-adjacent lung showed the highest T cell clonality, higher than tumor, which suggests more focused antigenic responses in the uninvolved tumor-adjacent lung. A median of roughly 58 of the top 100 tumor clones were detected in paired uninvolved adjacent lung, and 28 of these tumor clones were also found among the top 100 clones of the paired uninvolved adjacent lung. Multi-region tumor sequencing was not performed, so intratumor heterogeneity could not be excluded.

The immunoSEQ Assay was used to sequence TCR beta CDR3 regions from DNA. The authors' analysis ran thus. T cell density was computed as TCR beta template counts normalized to usable DNA estimated by amplifying housekeeping genes. Richness was estimated using the preseqR package, with extrapolation to 400,000 templates for PBMC samples and to 120,000 templates for tissue samples. Clonality was defined by subtracting Pielou's evenness from one. Tissue-enriched TCRs were identified through differential abundance testing performed on productive amino-acid clonotypes, with a minimum total count of 5 and an alpha of 0.1. The Jaccard Index and the Morisita Overlap Index were used to quantify repertoire overlap between compartments. GLIPH grouped TCR beta CDR3s together with public tetramer-defined viral CDR3s, and a viral motif had to include at least three viral sequences and show V-gene enrichment. TCRdb obtained this table from immuneACCESS and retained in-frame rearrangements with V and J assigned. These tables miss some clones; where compared with another copy, unresolved V genes account for less than half of the shortfall, and the remainder is unexplained. V, J and clone size were drawn from that table, and D and trimming were deduced from the DNA. This sample holds about 53,000 clones; approximately 83% were observed only once. The ten most abundant clones make up approximately 17% of the sample.

CDR1 SQVTM and CDR2 ANQGSEA were looked up in the germline V gene. Reading from cysteine to phenylalanine, the CDR3 counts 15 amino acids. Left in the record is the CDR3 DNA by itself, 45 bases read in frame from the first base. Compared with germline, V lacks 6 bases and J lacks 2 bases; bases without a gene match: 9. At diagnosis, peripheral blood, uninvolved tumor-adjacent lung and tumor were collected and stored as a combination of fresh-frozen and FFPE material. For TCR repertoire profiling, blood samples were analyzed as peripheral blood mononuclear cells. This material consisted of peripheral blood mononuclear cells, taken before any cancer treatment. The TCR sequence derives from a man aged 35 to 70 with stage III lung adenocarcinoma. Rearrangement joined TRBV29-1 to TRBJ2-2; 7 bases in the junction line up with TRBD1. The DNA reads TGCAGCGTGAGGACGGGACAGACAAACACCGGGGAGCTGTTTTTT. Translated, it gives CSVRTGQTNTGELFF.